This section outlines one T cell receptor beta chain sequence together with its context. Trimming removed 5 bases from V and 0 bases from J, with 11 bases in between. Germline V CDR1 and CDR2: GTSNPN, SVGIG (reference sequence). The CDR3 covers 14 residues. In the authors' methods: Amplification of reference gene primers provided the estimated nucleated cell counts. The method was immunoSEQ multiplex PCR; TCRdb's version includes in-frame clones alone and lacks a portion of them. V and J calls and clone size come straight from that table; D and trimming were deduced from the DNA. Of approximately 250,000 clones listed, about nine tenths are singletons. These data belong to a study of blood T cell repertoires in COVID-19. Whole-study context: Acute-phase and convalescent COVID-19 samples originated in the United States, Italy and Spain. PBMCs, B-cell-depleted T cells, or T cells provided the cDNA or gDNA that made up the material.

Cohorts were determined from participant-reported clinical history. The sequence was obtained from a woman in her 40s with acute COVID-19. Sequenced sample: PBMCs or T cells enriched from blood (not recorded which). The chain recombines TRBV30 with TRBJ1-5, with D tentatively TRBD1 (6 bases). This CDR3 is CAWSHRVSNQPQHF. In DNA form, the CDR3 reads TGTGCCTGGTCGCACAGGGTTAGCAATCAGCCCCAGCATTTT. Based on the CDR3 plus reference TRBV30 and TRBJ1-5, the full variable domain is SQTIHQWPATLVQPVGSPLSLECTVEGTSNPNLYWYRQAAGRGLQLLFYSVGIGQISSEVPQNLSASRPQDRQFILSSKKLLLSDSGFYLCAWSHRVSNQPQHFGDGTRLSIL.